The entry below gives a single TCR beta chain sequence along with its context. What it binds is unknown. These data originate in a study of spatial heterogeneity in lung cancer. General study findings and limits: Expanded tumor TCRs that were ubiquitous appeared in blood more at resection than follow-up.

Time point described: sample taken at primary tumor resection. No cells were sorted before sequencing. The whole RNA sequenced was extracted from tumor, nontumor lung or frozen PBMC. The donors, about 74 patients with untreated early-stage non-small cell lung cancer, provided the samples. Single TCR cDNA molecules each had their own unique molecular identifier. A single record per CDR3 protein comes from TCRdb applying MiXCR to the 5' RACE reads. The table lists some 87,000 distinct CDR3 sequences, around 10% of them singletons, with less than 9% in the top ten. The CDR3 covers 15 residues. V was trimmed by 1 base and J by 2 bases, leaving 12 bases between them. The germline V gene has CDR1 SGHAT and CDR2 FQNNGV.

This rearrangement joins TRBV11-2 to TRBJ2-7, with D maybe TRBD2 (5 bases). The sequencing used PBMCs, collected at surgery. The TCR was taken from a male donor with early-stage non-small cell lung cancer. CDR3 in DNA: TGTGCCAGCAGCTTAGGCCCGGGGTTTGCCTACGAGCAGTACTTC. The encoded protein is CASSLGPGFAYEQYF. Full variable domain (missing parts from reference TRBV11-2 and TRBJ2-7): EAGVAQSPRYKIIEKRQSVAFWCNPISGHATLYWYQQILGQGPKLLIQFQNNGVVDDSQLPKDRFSAERLKGVDSTLKIQPAKLEDSAVYLCASSLGPGFAYEQYFGPGTRLTVT.